These 18 T cell receptor beta chains share one sample of origin, sequenced in a study of beta chain features in type 1 diabetes. The study's findings and limits: Type 1 diabetes patients had moderately but significantly shorter TCRB CDR3s in all four CD4+ subsets.

All of the isolated RNA was reverse transcribed, so expressed TCRB transcripts were sequenced. Clones were sequenced by immunoSEQ multiplex PCR, and TCRdb holds only the in-frame ones, with some missing. The sample has 200,000 to 300,000 clones; roughly 20% are singletons. These TCRs are of unknown antigen specificity. The material sequenced was naive CD4+ T cells from blood. The receptors shown here come from a woman aged 40 to 50 with type 1 diabetes.

This clone was found a few times. This rearrangement joins TRBV28 to TRBJ1-2; D unresolved. This CDR3 is 10 amino acids long. Germline V gene data show CDR1 as MDHEN and CDR2 as SYDVKM. The V and J ends lost 7 bases and 8 bases respectively, with 8 bases between them. CDR3 sequence: CASKEEGYTF. The CDR3, as DNA: TGTGCCAGCAAGGAGGAAGGCTACACCTTC.

The chain couples TRBV2 to TRBJ1-5, with D tentatively TRBD1 (6 bases). V was pared by 1 base and J by 7 bases, with 14 bases between. CDR1 SNHLY and CDR2 FYNNEI come from the germline V gene. The CDR3 sequence is 15 residues long. The CDR3 spells CASSEEQGNEQPQHF. CDR3 nucleotide sequence: TGTGCCAGCAGTGAAGAACAGGGAAACGAACAGCCCCAGCATTTT. The full variable domain, rest sourced from reference TRBV2 and TRBJ1-5, is EPEVTQTPSHQVTQMGQEVILRCVPISNHLYFYWYRQILGQKVEFLVSFYNNEISEKSEIFDDQFSVERPDGSNFTLKIRSTKLEDSAMYFCASSEEQGNEQPQHFGDGTRLSIL.

There are a few counts of this clone. The genes are TRBV29-1 and TRBJ1-1; 7 bases map to TRBD1. V shed 6 bases, J shed 0 bases, and the junction held 7 bases outside the gene matches. Germline V gene lookup returns CDR1 SQVTM and CDR2 ANQGSEA. The CDR3 is made up of 14 amino acids. The CDR3 loop is CSVGTDRMNTEAFF. The CDR3 DNA sequence: TGCAGCGTGGGGACAGACCGGATGAACACTGAAGCTTTCTTT.

V and J are TRBV25-1 and TRBJ2-1, with 12 positions matching TRBD1. The trim removed 5 bases at V and 5 bases at J, leaving 7 bases unmatched. Per germline, CDR1 MGHDK and CDR2 SYGVNS. The CDR3 is 16 residues long. CDR3 region: CASSPGGTGGNNEQFF. The CDR3 DNA follows: TGTGCCAGCAGTCCGGGGGGGACAGGGGGCAACAATGAGCAGTTCTTC.

This clone was found a few times. This chain uses TRBV4-2 with TRBJ2-7, with 8 bases fitting TRBD1. CDR3 length: 16 residues. Germline CDR1 LGHNA, CDR2 YNFKEQ. The trim removed 3 bases at V and 6 bases at J, leaving 13 bases unmatched. The chain's CDR3 is CASSHPPIRGPSEQYF. CDR3 bases: TGTGCCAGCAGCCACCCTCCGATCAGGGGGCCAAGCGAGCAGTACTTC.

This clone was seen a handful of times. This chain connects TRBV29-1 to TRBJ1-1; 8 bases are shared with TRBD1. Per germline, CDR1 SQVTM and CDR2 ANQGSEA. The CDR3 length is 13 residues. V gave up 7 bases and J gave up 1 base; unmatched junction bases: 5. The CDR3 DNA reads as TGCAGCGCTGCCGGGACAGGGAACACTGAAGCTTTCTTT. Its translation: CSAAGTGNTEAFF. Combining the CDR3 with reference TRBV29-1 and TRBJ1-1 gives the whole variable domain SAVISQKPSRDICQRGTSLTIQCQVDSQVTMMFWYRQQPGQSLTLIATANQGSEATYESGFVIDKFPISRPNLTFSTLTVSNMSPEDSSIYLCSAAGTGNTEAFFGQGTRLTVV.

The V and J genes are TRBV15 and TRBJ1-1; unclear D gene. The CDR3 spans 16 residues. V shed 0 bases and J shed 1 base, with 12 bases lying between them. The germline V gene has CDR1 LNHNV and CDR2 YYDKDF (reference sequence). The CDR3 DNA follows: TGTGCCACCAGCAGAGATCCCGGTACCGGGAACACTGAAGCTTTCTTT. Translated: CATSRDPGTGNTEAFF.

The chain is built from TRBV9 and TRBJ2-3; TRBD2 might be the D (5 bases). The CDR3 loop spans 16 amino acids. In germline, CDR1 is SGDLS, CDR2 YYNGEE. Between the trimmed V and J ends, which lost 4 bases and 2 bases, there was a span of 17 bases. As DNA, the CDR3 is TGTGCCAGCAGCCACGGGTCGGCCGGGGTCACAGATACGCAGTATTTT. Protein: CASSHGSAGVTDTQYF.

This clone has more than one count but fewer than ten. V gene TRBV5-4 combines with J gene TRBJ2-3; unclear D gene. The CDR3 covers 12 residues. V was pared by 1 base and J by 4 bases, with 4 bases between. Germline loops: CDR1 SGHNT, CDR2 YYREEE (reference sequence). The CDR3 bases are TGTGCCAGCAGCTTGTTAGCAGATACGCAGTATTTT. Protein product: CASSLLADTQYF.

The genes are TRBV5-1 and TRBJ2-4; D not certain. V was shortened by 4 bases and J by 1 base, with 15 bases between the two germline ends. Germline CDR1 SGHRS, CDR2 YFSETQ. The CDR3 contains 16 residues. CDR3 residues: CASSPSPLPAKNIQYF. Written as DNA, the CDR3 is TGCGCCAGCAGCCCTTCACCACTTCCGGCCAAAAACATTCAGTACTTC.

The chain combines TRBV2 with TRBJ2-1; D call uncertain. Trimming removed 6 bases from V and 7 bases from J, with 7 bases in between. In germline, CDR1 is SNHLY, CDR2 FYNNEI. The CDR3 is 11 amino acids. The CDR3, as DNA: TGTGCCAGCAGAGAGACAAATGAGCAGTTCTTC. This sequence encodes CASRETNEQFF.

This clone was seen more than once but under ten times. The chain is built from TRBV7-9 and TRBJ2-7; D is perhaps TRBD1 (6 bases). Germline V gene lookup returns CDR1 SEHNR and CDR2 FQNEAQ (reference sequence). The CDR3 runs to 14 residues. V was trimmed by 6 bases and J by 4 bases, leaving 16 bases between them. CDR3 region: CASSTLQQGYEQYF. The CDR3 region has the DNA TGTGCCAGCAGTACACTCCAACAGGGTTACGAGCAGTACTTC.

The chain is built from TRBV9 and TRBJ2-4, with D perhaps TRBD1 (5 bases). CDR3 length: 14 amino acids. Trimming took 2 bases from V and 9 from J, leaving 15 bases between them. From germline, CDR1 is SGDLS and CDR2 YYNGEE. CDR3 amino acids: CASSVGLGLSIQYF. Written as DNA, the CDR3 is TGTGCCAGCAGCGTCGGCCTGGGGCTAAGCATTCAGTACTTC.

The V call is TRBV15, the J call TRBJ1-6, with 8 bases matching TRBD1. V shed 3 bases and J 6 bases; nucleotides not matched to a gene: 4. Germline CDR1 is LNHNV and CDR2 is YYDKDF (reference sequence). The CDR3 loop spans 15 amino acids. This CDR3 reads CATSRDRAANSPLHF. The CDR3 DNA follows: TGTGCCACCAGCAGGGACAGGGCGGCTAATTCACCCCTCCACTTT.

In this sample, this clone turned up a few times. The CDR3 DNA sequence: TGCAGCGTGCGGGACAGGGGTGAAAAACTGTTTTTT. Its protein product is CSVRDRGEKLFF. The V call is TRBV29-1, the J call TRBJ1-4; the match to TRBD1 covers 10 bases. Losses at the gene ends were 6 bases for V and 7 bases for J; bases not matched to a gene: 2. CDR1 is SQVTM, CDR2 ANQGSEA, per germline. This CDR3 comprises 12 residues.

This clone was seen only a few times. This chain connects TRBV7-8 to TRBJ2-5; TRBD1 matches at 11 bases. The CDR3 is 15 residues long. V lost 3 bases to trimming and J lost 5 bases; unmatched junction nucleotides: 5. Germline V gene data show CDR1 as SGHVS and CDR2 as FQNEAQ. In DNA, the CDR3 is TGTGCCAGCAGCTTGCAGGGACAGGGGGTCGAGACCCAGTACTTC. Encoded protein: CASSLQGQGVETQYF. Complete variable domain (other parts from reference TRBV7-8 and TRBJ2-5): GAGVSQSPRYKVAKRGQDVALRCDPISGHVSLFWYQQALGQGPEFLTYFQNEAQLDKSGLPSDRFFAERPEGSVSTLKIQRTQQEDSAVYLCASSLQGQGVETQYFGPGTRLLVL.

The table lists this clone with a few counts. V and J are TRBV29-1 and TRBJ1-2; 9 positions agree with TRBD1. The V gene end was trimmed by 8 bases and the J gene end by 2 bases; junction bases not matched to a gene: 6. The CDR3 is 13 amino acids. CDR1 SQVTM and CDR2 ANQGSEA come from the germline V gene. This chain's CDR3 is CSSAGTGNYGYTF. DNA of the CDR3: TGCAGCTCGGCCGGGACAGGGAACTATGGCTACACCTTC.

In its sample, this clone was seen a few times. The chain is built from TRBV18 and TRBJ1-5; D is unclear. CDR3 length: 15 amino acids. Germline V gene data show CDR1 as KGHSH and CDR2 as LQKENI. The ends were cut back, 2 bases at V and 4 bases at J, with 12 bases in the middle. CDR3 DNA: TGTGCCAGCTCACCAATAGGAGCAGTTAATCAGCCCCAGCATTTT. This translates into CASSPIGAVNQPQHF. The whole variable domain, remainder taken from reference TRBV18 and TRBJ1-5, is NAGVMQNPRHLVRRRGQEARLRCSPMKGHSHVYWYRQLPEEGLKFMVYLQKENIIDESGMPKERFSAEFPKEGPSILRIQQVVRGDSAAYFCASSPIGAVNQPQHFGDGTRLSIL.